The 23 T cell receptor beta chains below all came from one sample that was sequenced in a study of blood T cell repertoires in COVID-19. Libraries were prepared by immunoSEQ multiplex PCR; TCRdb keeps only in-frame clonotypes and omits some of them. The data contain about 100,000 clones, about four fifths of them seen just once; the ten biggest clones take up about 3.6%. The sequenced material came from peripheral blood. The receptors shown here come from a woman at least 80 years old with active or convalescent COVID-19.

The chain recombines TRBV9 with TRBJ1-6; no firm D call. Trimming cost V 4 bases and J 10 bases, with 15 bases left between them. CDR3 size: 14 residues. CDR1 SGDLS and CDR2 YYNGEE come from the germline V gene. The CDR3 spells CASSLEQTGSPLHF. DNA for the CDR3: TGTGCCAGCAGCCTGGAGCAGACGGGGTCACCCCTCCACTTT.

The chain links TRBV2 to TRBJ2-2; 10 nucleotides agree with TRBD1. V was clipped by 4 bases and J by 6 bases; unmatched bases: 2. CDR1 SNHLY and CDR2 FYNNEI come from the germline V gene. The CDR3 contains 14 residues. Here the CDR3 reads CASSVGQGAGELFF. In nucleotides, the CDR3 is TGTGCCAGCAGTGTCGGACAGGGGGCCGGGGAGCTGTTTTTT. The variable domain in full, completed from reference TRBV2 and TRBJ2-2, reads EPEVTQTPSHQVTQMGQEVILRCVPISNHLYFYWYRQILGQKVEFLVSFYNNEISEKSEIFDDQFSVERPDGSNFTLKIRSTKLEDSAMYFCASSVGQGAGELFFGEGSRLTVL.

V is TRBV7-6 and J is TRBJ1-3, with a possible D match to TRBD1 (6 bases). Trimming took 3 bases from V and 2 from J, leaving 8 bases between them. CDR3 length: 14 amino acids. CDR1 is SGHVS and CDR2 is FNYEAQ in the germline V gene. CDR3 sequence (DNA): TGTGCCAGCAGCTTTACAGGGACTGGAAACACCATATATTTT. Protein sequence: CASSFTGTGNTIYF.

This chain joins TRBV7-2 and TRBJ2-7; 7 bases agree with TRBD1. The V gene end was trimmed by 0 bases and the J gene end by 2 bases; junction bases not matched to a gene: 4. This CDR3 contains 15 residues. CDR1 is SGHTA, CDR2 FQGNSA, per germline. CDR3: CASSLATTGAYEQYF. As DNA, the CDR3 is TGTGCCAGCAGCTTAGCTACCACAGGGGCCTACGAGCAGTACTTC.

CDR3 DNA sequence: TGTGCCAGCAATCGACAGGAACTTGCTACTGAAGCTTTCTTT. Translating it yields CASNRQELATEAFF. V usage is TRBV6-6 and J usage is TRBJ1-1; a possible D gene is TRBD1 (6 bases). The CDR3 spans 14 residues. Between the trimmed V and J ends, which lost 7 bases and 5 bases, there was a span of 17 bases. Germline V gene lookup returns CDR1 MNHNY and CDR2 SVGAGI (reference sequence).

The chain joins TRBV7-2 to TRBJ1-1; D possibly corresponds to TRBD1 (6 bases). CDR1 SGHTA and CDR2 FQGNSA come from the germline V gene. V lost 4 bases and J lost 5, with 17 bases in between. The CDR3 sequence is 15 residues long. The CDR3 bases are TGTGCCAGCAGCTCGTCTACAGGGACGTATACTGAAGCTTTCTTT. It codes for CASSSSTGTYTEAFF.

The V gene is TRBV4-1, the J gene TRBJ1-5; 7 nucleotides align to TRBD1. Per germline, CDR1 MGHRA and CDR2 YSYEKL. V shed 0 bases, J shed 1 base, and the junction held 3 bases outside the gene matches. This CDR3 is 16 amino acids long. CDR3 sequence reads: CASSQEAGGSNQPQHF. In DNA form, the CDR3 reads TGCGCCAGCAGCCAAGAGGCAGGGGGAAGCAATCAGCCCCAGCATTTT.

This clone was counted a few times. V gene TRBV2 combines with J gene TRBJ1-5, with no clear D. CDR3 length equals 12 residues. Germline V gene sequence: CDR1 SNHLY, CDR2 FYNNEI. Trimming left V 8 bases short and J 5 bases short, with 10 bases between. DNA of the CDR3: TGTGCCAGCGGTACAGATGATCAGCCCCAGCATTTT. Protein product: CASGTDDQPQHF.

This clone was found a few times. The chain has TRBV7-3 and TRBJ2-5, with no clear D. V was trimmed by 5 bases and J by 1 base, leaving 8 bases between them. Germline loops: CDR1 SGHTA, CDR2 FQGTGA. The CDR3 spans 13 residues. The CDR3 DNA is TGTGCCAGCAGCCCCTTGTCCCAAGAGACCCAGTACTTC. Its translation is CASSPLSQETQYF.

The chain employs TRBV20-1 and TRBJ2-6; unclear D gene. Between the trimmed V and J ends, which lost 3 bases and 0 bases, there was a span of 3 bases. Germline V gene data show CDR1 as DFQATT and CDR2 as SNEGSKA (reference sequence). The CDR3 consists of 13 residues. DNA of the CDR3: TGCAGTGCTAGTTACTCTGGGGCCAACGTCCTGACTTTC. This codes for CSASYSGANVLTF.

The chain couples TRBV30 to TRBJ1-2; TRBD1 matches at 8 bases. V was pared by 5 bases and J by 0 bases, with 11 bases of the junction left unmatched. The germline V gene has CDR1 GTSNPN and CDR2 SVGIG (reference sequence). The CDR3 is made up of 16 amino acids. The CDR3 DNA sequence: TGTGCCTGGGGACGGGACAGGAGCCTTCCTAACTATGGCTACACCTTC. It translates to CAWGRDRSLPNYGYTF.

This clone was seen once. V usage is TRBV30 and J usage is TRBJ2-5, with a tentative D call TRBD2 (6 bases). Trimming removed 2 bases at V and 2 bases at J, with 9 bases between. CDR1 and CDR2 from the germline V gene are GTSNPN and SVGIG (reference sequence). The CDR3 is 13 residues long. CDR3 nucleotide sequence: TGTGCCTGGAGTTTCGGGGGACAAGAGACCCAGTACTTC. Its protein is CAWSFGGQETQYF.

Remarks on this clone: Sequence at one end of the junction differs from germline and may be a read error. This chain uses TRBV7-7 with TRBJ1-4, with TRBD1 matching 12 bases. The germline V gene has CDR1 SSHAT and CDR2 FNYEAQ (reference sequence). CDR3 length equals 17 residues. CDR3 residues: CASSLGQGASSGEKLFF. The CDR3 region has the DNA TGTGCTAGCAGCTTGGGACAGGGGGCTTCCTCGGGTGAAAAACTGTTTTTT.

The chain carries TRBV19 and TRBJ1-1, with 7 bases matching TRBD1. J gave up 1 base and V 5 bases, and 4 bases lay outside the gene matches. Per the germline V gene, CDR1 is LNHDA and CDR2 is SQIVND (reference sequence). The CDR3 covers 14 residues. The CDR3 reads CASSARDRNTEAFF. DNA for the CDR3: TGTGCCAGTAGTGCCCGGGACAGGAACACTGAAGCTTTCTTT.

This clone was detected once. Within the sample, other DNA sequences also encode this same CDR3. This chain uses TRBV29-1 with TRBJ1-4, with TRBD1 matching over 7 bases. The CDR3 has 13 residues. The germline V gene has CDR1 SQVTM and CDR2 ANQGSEA. The ends lost 6 bases at V and 4 bases at J; junction bases unmatched: 5. DNA of the CDR3: TGCAGCGTAAGACAGGGTATTAATGAAAAACTGTTTTTT. This translates into CSVRQGINEKLFF.

V and J are TRBV28 and TRBJ1-2, with D perhaps matching TRBD1 (6 bases). Trimming shortened V by 6 bases and J by 0 bases, and 35 bases separated the two germline ends. The CDR3 has 22 residues. In germline, CDR1 is MDHEN, CDR2 SYDVKM. The CDR3 loop is CASRAQKGDRSGLGVSNYGYTF. As DNA, the CDR3 is TGTGCCAGCAGGGCTCAAAAGGGGGATCGATCGGGCCTGGGTGTATCTAACTATGGCTACACCTTC.

This clone turned up a few times. The chain couples TRBV2 to TRBJ1-4; 7 bases align to TRBD1. In germline, CDR1 is SNHLY, CDR2 FYNNEI. The junction had 11 bases not matched to a gene; V was cut back by 2 bases and J by 8 bases. This CDR3 region has 16 residues. This CDR3 is CASSEHNRGFGEKLFF. The CDR3, as DNA: TGTGCCAGCAGTGAACACAACAGGGGCTTCGGGGAAAAACTGTTTTTT.

V usage is TRBV3-1 (or the pseudogene TRBV3-2) and J usage is TRBJ2-5; no reliable D call. From germline, CDR1 is LGHDT and CDR2 YNNKEL (reference sequence). V lost 1 base, J lost 1 base, and 13 bases lay in between. The CDR3 length is 16 residues. The CDR3 DNA sequence: TGTGCCAGCAGCCAAGGGGCCTTAAGGTCCCAAGAGACCCAGTACTTC. As protein: CASSQGALRSQETQYF.

The V call is TRBV30, the J call TRBJ1-3; D unresolved. V dropped 0 bases and J dropped 1 base, with 4 bases sitting between them. The length of the CDR3 is 13 residues. CDR1 is GTSNPN, CDR2 SVGIG, per germline (reference sequence). The CDR3 sequence: CAWSVQSGNTIYF. CDR3 DNA sequence: TGTGCCTGGAGTGTACAGTCTGGAAACACCATATATTTT.

The chain combines TRBV5-4 with TRBJ2-7; unclear D gene. V shed 2 bases and J shed 0 bases, with 12 bases lying between them. Germline CDR1 SGHNT, CDR2 YYREEE (reference sequence). This CDR3 is 15 amino acids long. Written as DNA, the CDR3 is TGTGCCAGCAGCTTTTTCCGGTCGAGCTCCTACGAGCAGTACTTC. Its translation: CASSFFRSSSYEQYF.

The rearrangement links TRBV28 to TRBJ1-2; maybe TRBD1 (5 bases). The V gene's germline CDR1 is MDHEN and CDR2 SYDVKM. There are 12 residues in the CDR3. The germline V and J ends were trimmed by 4 bases and 7 bases, with 10 bases remaining between them. The CDR3 sequence: CASSYQGGGYTF. In DNA, the CDR3 is TGTGCCAGCAGTTACCAGGGAGGTGGCTACACCTTC.

The chain is built from TRBV11-3 and TRBJ2-1, with TRBD2 matching 9 bases. This CDR3 has 15 amino acids. V shed 1 base and J 8 bases; nucleotides not matched to a gene: 6. The V gene's germline CDR1 is SGHNT and CDR2 YENEEA. CDR3 bases: TGTGCCAGCAGCTTAGGGTCTAGCGGGATATATGAGCAGTTCTTC. Protein sequence: CASSLGSSGIYEQFF.

V usage is TRBV28 and J usage is TRBJ1-1; 7 bases are a match to TRBD1. Germline V lookup: CDR1 MDHEN, CDR2 SYDVKM. The CDR3 is made up of 17 amino acids. V lost 6 bases to trimming and J lost 10 bases; unmatched junction nucleotides: 23. The CDR3 loop is CASRRTGTEIYVYVAFF. For the CDR3, the DNA is TGTGCCAGCAGGAGAACCGGGACAGAGATTTACGTGTATGTAGCTTTCTTT.